This is a list of T cell receptor beta chains from one sample in a study of T cells in Graves' hyperthyroidism and ophthalmopathy. In TCRdb, the multiplex PCR reads were re-called with MiXCR into one record per CDR3 protein. In the table there are around 340,000 distinct CDR3 sequences, 18% of which are singletons. The sequenced material came from blood. The receptor set was obtained from a woman between 45 and 65 years old with Graves' hyperthyroidism. CDR3s include the opening cysteine and the closing phenylalanine or tryptophan. The D gene is left open where the match is weak. Expanded clones get a size class; other rows say once, few or many, or leave the size out.

length: 15
V: TRBV15
J: TRBJ2-1
size: NA
D: TRBD1
CDR3: CATSNDRENYNEQFF
DNA: TGTGCCACCAGCAATGACAGGGAGAACTACAATGAGCAGTTCTTC

length: 13
V: TRBV11-3
J: TRBJ2-2
size: many
D: NA
CDR3: CASSLQDTGELFF
DNA: TGTGCCAGCAGCTTACAGGACACCGGGGAGCTGTTTTTT

length: 12
V: TRBV2
J: TRBJ2-3
size: NA
D: NA
CDR3: CASCLAADTQYF
DNA: TGTGCCAGCTGCCTAGCCGCAGATACGCAGTATTTT

length: 17
V: TRBV27
J: TRBJ2-1
size: NA
D: TRBD2
CDR3: CASSPEGRLLRGKEQFF
DNA: TGTGCCAGCAGTCCGGAGGGTAGGCTCTTGCGGGGGAAAGAGCAGTTCTTC

length: 16
V: TRBV12-3/TRBV12-4
J: TRBJ2-2
size: many
D: NA
CDR3: CASSSFGGDGTGELFF
DNA: TGTGCCAGCAGCTCATTCGGGGGAGATGGCACCGGGGAGCTGTTTTTT

length: 14
V: TRBV20-1
J: TRBJ2-5
size: many
D: NA
CDR3: CSARDPGPIETQYF
DNA: TGCAGTGCTAGAGATCCGGGACCCATAGAGACCCAGTACTTC

length: 13
V: TRBV3-1
J: TRBJ1-4
size: NA
D: NA
CDR3: CASSQGAGKELFF
DNA: TGTGCCAGCAGCCAAGGGGCAGGGAAGGAACTGTTTTTT

length: 17
V: TRBV6-1
J: TRBJ2-2
size: many
D: TRBD2
CDR3: CASSGTSGVINTGELFF
DNA: TGTGCCAGCAGTGGGACTAGCGGGGTTATTAACACCGGGGAGCTGTTTTTT

length: 14
V: TRBV6-5
J: TRBJ2-3
size: many
D: NA
CDR3: CASSYSRRIDTQYF
DNA: TGTGCCAGCAGTTACTCGCGGCGGATTGATACGCAGTATTTT

length: 15
V: TRBV6-1
J: TRBJ2-3
size: many
D: TRBD2
CDR3: CASSDAGGATDTQYF
DNA: TGTGCCAGCAGTGACGCCGGGGGGGCGACAGATACGCAGTATTTT

length: 14
V: TRBV9
J: TRBJ1-1
size: few
D: NA
CDR3: CASSQDSRNTEAFF
DNA: TGTGCCAGCAGTCAGGACAGCCGGAACACTGAAGCTTTCTTT

length: 12
V: TRBV30
J: TRBJ1-1
size: many
D: TRBD1
CDR3: CASTGGDTEAFF
DNA: TGTGCCTCGACAGGGGGGGACACTGAAGCTTTCTTT

length: 16
V: TRBV20-1
J: TRBJ2-1
size: few
D: NA
CDR3: CSATAGRGASYNEQFF
DNA: TGCAGTGCTACCGCGGGTCGGGGGGCGTCCTACAATGAGCAGTTCTTC

length: 15
V: TRBV4-1
J: TRBJ2-7
size: NA
D: NA
CDR3: CASSQALAGAYEQYF
DNA: TGCGCCAGCAGCCAAGCACTAGCAGGGGCCTACGAGCAGTACTTC

length: 11
V: TRBV7-9
J: TRBJ1-1
size: NA
D: NA
CDR3: CASSDLGAAFF
DNA: TGTGCCAGCAGCGATTTGGGGGCGGCTTTCTTT

length: 15
V: TRBV20-1
J: TRBJ2-7
size: NA
D: TRBD2
CDR3: CSAHKREPAPYEQYF
DNA: TGCAGTGCTCACAAGCGGGAGCCGGCCCCCTACGAGCAGTACTTC

length: 17
V: TRBV12-3/TRBV12-4
J: TRBJ1-2
size: many
D: TRBD1
CDR3: CASSLLWTGGLNYGYTF
DNA: TGTGCCAGCAGTTTACTGTGGACAGGGGGCTTGAACTATGGCTACACCTTC

length: 15
V: TRBV7-9
J: TRBJ1-1
size: NA
D: NA
CDR3: CASSFPRGRDTEAFF
DNA: TGTGCCAGCAGCTTCCCCCGAGGCAGGGACACTGAAGCTTTCTTT

length: 15
V: TRBV25-1
J: TRBJ2-1
size: few
D: TRBD2
CDR3: CASSEGLAAYNEQFF
DNA: TGTGCCAGCAGTGAGGGACTAGCAGCCTACAATGAGCAGTTCTTC

length: 17
V: TRBV7-3
J: TRBJ2-1
size: many
D: TRBD2
CDR3: CASSLAGGDLRYNEQFF
DNA: TGTGCCAGCAGTCTAGCGGGAGGGGACCTGAGATACAATGAGCAGTTCTTC

length: 16
V: TRBV6-1
J: TRBJ1-1
size: many
D: NA
CDR3: CASRKLPGQGDTEAFF
DNA: TGTGCCAGCAGAAAGTTACCGGGACAAGGGGACACTGAAGCTTTCTTT

length: 15
V: TRBV24-1
J: TRBJ2-5
size: NA
D: NA
CDR3: CATSDSTLYQETQYF
DNA: TGTGCCACCAGTGATTCGACACTGTACCAAGAGACCCAGTACTTC

length: 13
V: TRBV6-2/TRBV6-3
J: TRBJ2-1
size: few
D: TRBD2
CDR3: CATTSGGADEQFF
DNA: TGTGCCACCACTAGCGGGGGGGCGGATGAGCAGTTCTTC

length: 15
V: TRBV2
J: TRBJ1-2
size: NA
D: TRBD1
CDR3: CASSVPGQANYGYTF
DNA: TGTGCCAGCAGTGTTCCGGGACAGGCGAACTATGGCTACACCTTC

length: 14
V: TRBV5-1
J: TRBJ2-7
size: few
D: NA
CDR3: CASSLVRGTYEQYF
DNA: TGCGCCAGCAGCTTGGTGCGGGGTACGTACGAGCAGTACTTC

length: 16
V: TRBV28
J: TRBJ2-2
size: NA
D: TRBD2
CDR3: CASSLRAGDTTAELFF
DNA: TGTGCCAGCAGTTTGAGGGCGGGAGATACTACCGCGGAGCTGTTTTTT

length: 11
V: TRBV6-1
J: TRBJ1-2
size: few
D: NA
CDR3: CASSSQAGYTF
DNA: TGTGCCAGCAGTTCCCAAGCTGGCTACACCTTC

length: 16
V: TRBV16
J: TRBJ1-5
size: many
D: NA
CDR3: CASSQSEGGSNQPQHF
DNA: TGTGCCAGCAGCCAATCGGAGGGCGGTAGCAATCAGCCCCAGCATTTT

length: 13
V: TRBV12-3/TRBV12-4
J: TRBJ2-5
size: many
D: NA
CDR3: CASSSWGEETQYF
DNA: TGTGCCAGCAGTTCTTGGGGAGAGGAGACCCAGTACTTC